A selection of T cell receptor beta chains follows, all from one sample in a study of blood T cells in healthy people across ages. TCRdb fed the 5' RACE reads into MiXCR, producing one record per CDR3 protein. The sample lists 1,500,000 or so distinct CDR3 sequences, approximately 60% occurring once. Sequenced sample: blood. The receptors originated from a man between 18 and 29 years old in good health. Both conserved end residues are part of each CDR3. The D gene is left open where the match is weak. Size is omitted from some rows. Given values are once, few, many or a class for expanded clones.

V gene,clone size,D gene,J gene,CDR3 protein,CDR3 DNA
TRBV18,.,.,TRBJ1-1,CTSSRKVNTEAFF,TGTACCAGCTCACGTAAGGTGAACACTGAAGCTTTCTTT
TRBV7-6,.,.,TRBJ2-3,CASSLLVARSTGTSTDTQYF,TGTGCCAGCAGCCTCTTAGTTGCGCGGTCCACAGGGACTAGCACAGATACGCAGTATTTT
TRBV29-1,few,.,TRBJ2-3,CSVHNGAGSTDTQYF,TGCAGCGTACACAACGGCGCCGGGAGCACAGATACGCAGTATTTT
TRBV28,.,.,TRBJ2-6,CASSYLTNRALSGANVLTF,TGTGCCAGCAGTTACCTGACTAACAGGGCCCTCTCCGGGGCCAACGTCCTGACTTTC
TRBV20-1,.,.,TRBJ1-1,CSARDPFTRQASEAFF,TGCAGTGCTAGAGACCCCTTCACGCGGCAGGCATCTGAAGCTTTCTTT
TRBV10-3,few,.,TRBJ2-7,CAIRGDSLIDEQYF,TGTGCCATCAGGGGGGATTCGTTGATAGACGAGCAGTACTTC
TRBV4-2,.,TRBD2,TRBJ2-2,CASRGLVYTGELFF,TGTGCCAGCAGGGGACTAGTTTACACCGGGGAGCTGTTTTTT
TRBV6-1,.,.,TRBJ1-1,CASSDPHAGEPEAFF,TGTGCCAGCAGTGATCCCCACGCAGGTGAGCCTGAAGCTTTCTTT
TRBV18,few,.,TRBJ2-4,CASSPRGRPDIAKNIQYF,TGTGCCAGCTCACCTAGGGGACGACCAGACATAGCCAAAAACATTCAGTACTTC
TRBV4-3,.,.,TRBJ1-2,CASSQANGYGYTF,TGCGCCAGCAGCCAAGCAAACGGGTATGGCTACACCTTC
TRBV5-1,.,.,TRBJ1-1,CASSSENSRLLNTEAFF,TGCGCCAGCAGCTCGGAGAATTCACGCCTCCTGAACACTGAAGCTTTCTTT
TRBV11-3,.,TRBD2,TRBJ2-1,CASSLYPTSGRVLSSYNEQFF,TGTGCCAGCAGCTTATACCCAACTAGCGGGAGGGTCCTCAGCTCCTACAATGAGCAGTTCTTC
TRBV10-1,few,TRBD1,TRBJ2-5,CASSEHRTGDETQYF,TGCGCCAGCAGTGAGCACCGGACAGGGGACGAGACCCAGTACTTC
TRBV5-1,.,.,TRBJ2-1,CASSLGQGRWDEQFF,TGCGCCAGCAGCTTGGGTCAGGGGAGGTGGGATGAGCAGTTCTTC
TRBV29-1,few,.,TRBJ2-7,CSVVLVSEYEQYF,TGCAGCGTTGTTTTGGTGTCAGAGTACGAGCAGTACTTC
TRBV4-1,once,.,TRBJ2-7,CASSYKTAPASYEQYF,TGCGCCAGCAGCTACAAAACGGCACCTGCCTCCTACGAGCAGTACTTC
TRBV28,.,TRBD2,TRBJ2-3,CASHLAGGPTDTQYF,TGTGCCAGTCATCTAGCGGGAGGACCCACAGATACGCAGTATTTT
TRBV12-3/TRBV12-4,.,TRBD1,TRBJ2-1,CASSPGGKEQFF,TGTGCCAGCAGTCCAGGGGGCAAAGAGCAGTTCTTC
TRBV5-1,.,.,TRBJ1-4,CASSLGKVSEKLFF,TGCGCCAGCAGCTTGGGCAAGGTCTCTGAAAAACTGTTTTTT
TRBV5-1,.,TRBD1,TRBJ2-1,CASSFAGQGEYNEQFF,TGCGCCAGCAGCTTTGCCGGACAGGGGGAATACAATGAGCAGTTCTTC
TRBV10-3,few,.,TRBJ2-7,CAISPGVEYEQYF,TGTGCCATCAGCCCCGGGGTGGAGTACGAGCAGTACTTC
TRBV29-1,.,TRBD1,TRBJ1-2,CSVGPGQGDYGYTF,TGCAGCGTTGGACCGGGACAGGGCGACTATGGCTACACCTTC
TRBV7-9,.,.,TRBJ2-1,CASSLALSFQFF,TGTGCCAGCAGCTTAGCCCTAAGTTTCCAGTTCTTC